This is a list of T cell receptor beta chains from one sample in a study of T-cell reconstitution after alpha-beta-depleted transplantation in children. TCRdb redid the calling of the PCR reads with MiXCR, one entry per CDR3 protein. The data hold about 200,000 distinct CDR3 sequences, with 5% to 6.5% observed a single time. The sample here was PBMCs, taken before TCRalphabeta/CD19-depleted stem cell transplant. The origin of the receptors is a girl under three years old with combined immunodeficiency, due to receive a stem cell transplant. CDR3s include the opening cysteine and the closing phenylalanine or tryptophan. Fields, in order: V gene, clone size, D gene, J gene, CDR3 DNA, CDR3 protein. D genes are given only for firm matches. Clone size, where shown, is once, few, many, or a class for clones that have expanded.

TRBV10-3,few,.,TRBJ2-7,TGTGCCATCACCGGGGACCACTACGAGCAGTACTTC,CAITGDHYEQYF
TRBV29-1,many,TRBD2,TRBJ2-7,TGCAGCGTTTGGGCGGGAGGGACCGGGTACGAGCAGTACTTC,CSVWAGGTGYEQYF
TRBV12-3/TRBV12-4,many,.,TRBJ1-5,TGTGCCAGCAGCGTTAGGGTGCCCCAGCCCCAGCATTTT,CASSVRVPQPQHF
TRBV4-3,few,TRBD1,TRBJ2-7,TGCGCCAGCAGCCACTCACTGGGGACAGGAGGGTACGAGCAGTACTTC,CASSHSLGTGGYEQYF
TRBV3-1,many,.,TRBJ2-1,TGTGCCAGCAGCCACAGGGGGGCCTACAATGAGCAGTTCTTC,CASSHRGAYNEQFF
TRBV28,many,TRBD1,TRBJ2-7,TGTGCCAGCAGTTTCCCGACAGGGCCGAGCTCCTACGAGCAGTACTTC,CASSFPTGPSSYEQYF
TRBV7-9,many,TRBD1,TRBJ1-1,TGTGCCAGCAGCCCGGGACAGGGGTTGAACACTGAAGCTTTCTTT,CASSPGQGLNTEAFF
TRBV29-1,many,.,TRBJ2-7,TGCAGCGTTGAAGAACAAGGCAGGACCCCCTACGAGCAGTACTTC,CSVEEQGRTPYEQYF
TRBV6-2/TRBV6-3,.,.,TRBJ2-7,TGTGCCAGCAACAACGCCTACGAGCAGTACTTC,CASNNAYEQYF
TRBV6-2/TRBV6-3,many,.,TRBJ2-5,TGTGCCAGCAGTTCCTTCGGAAATCAAGAGACCCAGTACTTC,CASSSFGNQETQYF
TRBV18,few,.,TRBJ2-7,TGTGCCAGCTCACGCGAGACAGGAGCCTACGAGCAGTACTTC,CASSRETGAYEQYF
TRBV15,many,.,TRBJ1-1,TGTGCCACCAGCAGAGAAGTTTGGCCGGACCGAATAAACACTGAAGCTTTCTTT,CATSREVWPDRINTEAFF
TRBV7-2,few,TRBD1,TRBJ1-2,TGTGCCAGCAGCTTAGCTTGGACAGGGATTTTTGAGTATGGCTACACCTTC,CASSLAWTGIFEYGYTF
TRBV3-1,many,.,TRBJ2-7,TGTGCCAGCAGCCTAGATCGCAGGGCCTACGAGCAGTACTTC,CASSLDRRAYEQYF
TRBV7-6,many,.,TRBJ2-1,TGTGCCAGCAGAGGGAAACCCTACAATGAGCAGTTCTTC,CASRGKPYNEQFF
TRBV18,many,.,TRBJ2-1,TGTGCCAGCTCACCATCGGGACCCAGATCACGGGTCGATGAGCAGTTCTTC,CASSPSGPRSRVDEQFF
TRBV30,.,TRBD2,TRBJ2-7,TGTGCCTGGAGATCTAGCGGGAGCTCCTACGAGCAGTACTTC,CAWRSSGSSYEQYF
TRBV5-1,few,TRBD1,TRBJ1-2,TGCGCCAGCAGCTCGAACGCGGGACAGGGGGCCGCTGGCTACACCTTC,CASSSNAGQGAAGYTF
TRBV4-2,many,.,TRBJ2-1,TGTGCCAGCAGCCCGGACCTAAGCTCCTACAATGAGCAGTTCTTC,CASSPDLSSYNEQFF
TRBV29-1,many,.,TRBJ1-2,TGCAGCGTTGCGGTCGGCCGGGGCTACACCTTC,CSVAVGRGYTF
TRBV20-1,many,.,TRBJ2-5,TGCAGTGCTCGGTTGAGTGGACGCGCCTATGGGACCCAGTACTTC,CSARLSGRAYGTQYF
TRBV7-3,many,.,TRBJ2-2,TGTGCCAGCAGCTTAGGGAGTTTGGGCACCGGGGAGCTGTTTTTT,CASSLGSLGTGELFF
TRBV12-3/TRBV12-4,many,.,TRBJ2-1,TGTGCCAGCAGTCCGGGACCAAGGGGCAATGAGCAGTTCTTC,CASSPGPRGNEQFF
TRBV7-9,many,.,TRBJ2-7,TGTGCCAGCAGCACCCCGGTCGACTACGAGCAGTACTTC,CASSTPVDYEQYF
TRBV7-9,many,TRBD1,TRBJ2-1,TGTGCCAGCAGCCCGACAGGGAGTTACAATGAGCAGTTCTTC,CASSPTGSYNEQFF
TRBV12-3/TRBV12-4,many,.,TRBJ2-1,TGTGCCAGCAGTTTTTTAACCTCTTCCAACCTACGCAATGAGCAGTTCTTC,CASSFLTSSNLRNEQFF
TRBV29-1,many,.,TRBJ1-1,TGCAGCGTTGCCCCTGGGACCTCACGCACTGAAGCTTTCTTT,CSVAPGTSRTEAFF
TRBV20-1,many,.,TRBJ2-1,TGCAGTGCTAGAGTTGAGAGGGGGTCACTTCTCACCTACAATGAGCAGTTCTTC,CSARVERGSLLTYNEQFF
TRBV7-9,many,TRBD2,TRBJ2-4,TGTGCCAGCAGCTTAGGACTAGCGATAGCCAAAAACATTCAGTACTTC,CASSLGLAIAKNIQYF
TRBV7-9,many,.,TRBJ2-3,TGTGCCAGCAGCTCAACTCCAGATACGCAGTATTTT,CASSSTPDTQYF
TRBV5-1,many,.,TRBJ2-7,TGCGCCAGCTTCCGGACACCCGAGAGCTCCTACGAGCAGTACTTC,CASFRTPESSYEQYF
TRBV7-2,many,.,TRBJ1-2,TGTGCCAGCAGCTTTGGAGTGTCAAACTATGGCTACACCTTC,CASSFGVSNYGYTF
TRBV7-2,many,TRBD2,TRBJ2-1,TGTGCCAGCAGCTTAGATGGGGGGGGAAACAATGAGCAGTTCTTC,CASSLDGGGNNEQFF
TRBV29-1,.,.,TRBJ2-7,TGCAGCGTTCATGGGACGGAGACGAGCTCCTACGAGCAGTACTTC,CSVHGTETSSYEQYF
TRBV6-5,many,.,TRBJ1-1,TGTGCCAGCAGTTATCGGGGACGCCTAGATGAAGCTTTCTTT,CASSYRGRLDEAFF
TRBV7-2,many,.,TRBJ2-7,TGTGCCAGCAGCCTGACAGGACCCTACGAGCAGTACTTC,CASSLTGPYEQYF
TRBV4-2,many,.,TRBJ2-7,TGTGCCAGCAGCCAAGTACTATCCAGCTTGTCCTTCGAGCAGTACTTC,CASSQVLSSLSFEQYF